The 17 T cell receptor beta chains reported below all come from one sample, sequenced in a study of lymphopenia after photon versus proton radiotherapy. Repertoires were generated with immunoSEQ multiplex PCR, while TCRdb's copy carries only in-frame clones and drops some. The repertoire includes 40,000 to 55,000 clones, approximately 92% of them detected once, and about a sixth sits in the top ten. Sequences were derived from peripheral blood, sampled from a patient treated with photon-based radiotherapy. These receptors all stem from a woman aged 40-49 years with cholangiocarcinoma.

The chain has TRBV6-5 and TRBJ1-4; possible D gene TRBD1, 6 bases. The germline CDR1 and CDR2 sequences are MNHEY and SVGAGI. The CDR3 extends over 11 amino acids. V gave up 4 bases and J gave up 13 bases, with 10 bases separating them. The CDR3 loop reads CASSSGGGLFF. DNA for the CDR3: TGTGCCAGCAGTTCGGGGGGCGGACTGTTTTTT.

The rearrangement links TRBV5-4 to TRBJ2-1; TRBD2 matches at 10 bases. This CDR3 has 18 residues. Germline trimming cut 1 base from V and 0 bases from J; bases unmatched to any gene: 7. In germline, CDR1 is SGHNT, CDR2 YYREEE (reference sequence). In nucleotides, the CDR3 is TGTGCCAGCAGCTTGAAGCGGGCTAGCGGGAGCTCCTACAATGAGCAGTTCTTC. It codes for CASSLKRASGSSYNEQFF.

V is TRBV13 and J is TRBJ1-6; D call uncertain. From germline, CDR1 is PRHDT and CDR2 FYEKMQ (reference sequence). Trimming took off 0 bases at V and 5 bases at J, with 5 bases between the two ends. The length of the CDR3 is 14 residues. In DNA, the CDR3 is TGTGCCAGCAGCTTAGGGCAAGATAATTCACCCCTCCACTTT. It codes for CASSLGQDNSPLHF.

This sequence joins TRBV6-1 and TRBJ2-5, with D uncertain. The V end lost 7 bases, the J end lost 3 bases, and 15 bases lay between the germline ends. Germline CDR1 MNHNS, CDR2 SASEGT. This CDR3 region has 14 residues. CDR3 amino acids: CASTLVNSKETQYF. The CDR3, as DNA: TGTGCCAGCACTCTCGTTAACAGTAAAGAGACCCAGTACTTC.

CDR3 residues: CASSQGLGLTGELFF. As DNA, the CDR3 is TGCGCCAGCAGCCAAGGCCTAGGACTCACCGGGGAGCTGTTTTTT. The chain carries TRBV4-3 and TRBJ2-2; D is perhaps TRBD2 (5 bases). Per germline, CDR1 LGHNA and CDR2 YSLEER. V lost 1 base and J 4 bases, leaving 10 bases between the germline ends. The length of the CDR3 is 15 residues.

The rearrangement links TRBV6-6 to TRBJ1-2; D is possibly TRBD1 (5 bases). Trimming pared 4 bases from V and 0 bases from J, leaving 9 bases between. The CDR3 contains 14 residues. Per the germline V gene, CDR1 is MNHNY and CDR2 is SVGAGI (reference sequence). CDR3: CASSSGTTNYGYTF. The CDR3 DNA reads TGTGCCAGCAGTTCCGGGACTACTAACTATGGCTACACCTTC.

The genes are TRBV30 and TRBJ1-2; D is uncertain. CDR3 size: 11 residues. Trimming removed 4 bases at V and 4 bases at J, with 7 bases between. CDR1 and CDR2 from the germline V gene are GTSNPN and SVGIG (reference sequence). CDR3 nucleotides: TGTGCCTGGAAACGGCTCTATGGCTACACCTTC. Translation gives CAWKRLYGYTF.

The chain couples TRBV19 to TRBJ1-1; D may be TRBD1 (6 bases). V was clipped by 4 bases and J by 2 bases, with 14 bases between them. The germline V gene encodes CDR1 LNHDA and CDR2 SQIVND (reference sequence). This CDR3 is 15 amino acids long. The CDR3, as DNA: TGTGCCAGTAGTACCTACCGACAGGCCAACACTGAAGCTTTCTTT. This gives the protein CASSTYRQANTEAFF.

V usage is TRBV7-9 and J usage is TRBJ2-2; D may be TRBD1 (5 bases). The CDR3 contains 17 residues. Germline values: CDR1 SEHNR, CDR2 FQNEAQ (reference sequence). Between the trimmed V and J ends, which lost 6 bases and 7 bases, there was a span of 24 bases. This chain's CDR3 is CASRSRQLRALGGELFF. The CDR3 DNA reads TGTGCCAGCAGATCGCGCCAGCTCAGGGCTCTGGGCGGGGAGCTGTTTTTT.

The chain links TRBV6-6 to TRBJ2-7; 8 positions match TRBD2. The V and J ends lost 7 bases and 4 bases, in that order; junction bases with no gene match: 6. This CDR3 has 13 amino acids. Per germline, CDR1 MNHNY and CDR2 SVGAGI (reference sequence). CDR3 DNA sequence: TGTGCCAGCACCTCCGGGGGGGGGTACGAGCAGTACTTC. Residues: CASTSGGGYEQYF.

A single count supports this clone. V is TRBV29-1 and J is TRBJ2-3, with no clear D. Germline lookup yields CDR1 SQVTM and CDR2 ANQGSEA. This CDR3 comprises 12 residues. The V end lost 3 bases, the J end lost 7 bases, and 11 bases lay between the germline ends. CDR3 region: CSVEKAANTQYF. The CDR3 bases are TGCAGCGTTGAGAAGGCTGCTAATACGCAGTATTTT.

This chain joins TRBV6-1 and TRBJ2-7, with TRBD1 matching over 7 bases. Per germline, CDR1 MNHNS and CDR2 SASEGT. Germline trimming cut 6 bases from V and 0 bases from J; bases unmatched to any gene: 8. This CDR3 is 15 amino acids long. As DNA, the CDR3 is TGTGCCAGCAGCTTGACAGGGTTTAGCTCCTACGAGCAGTACTTC. Protein product: CASSLTGFSSYEQYF.

DNA for the CDR3: TGCAGCGTTGATACCACAGGGGTGAACACTGAAGCTTTCTTT. As protein: CSVDTTGVNTEAFF. The chain employs TRBV29-1 and TRBJ1-1; 7 bases line up with TRBD1. Losses at the gene ends were 3 bases for V and 0 bases for J; bases not matched to a gene: 4. This CDR3 contains 14 residues. Germline CDR1 SQVTM, CDR2 ANQGSEA.

V usage is TRBV11-2 and J usage is TRBJ2-7; D remains ambiguous. Germline lookup yields CDR1 SGHAT and CDR2 FQNNGV. The CDR3 length is 14 residues. V was clipped by 0 bases and J by 5 bases, with 11 bases between them. The DNA for the CDR3 is TGTGCCAGCAGCTTAGAGAATCAGCGCCACGAGCAGTACTTC. Its translation is CASSLENQRHEQYF.

This chain links TRBV13 with TRBJ1-1; D perhaps matches TRBD1 (5 bases). V was trimmed by 5 bases and J by 5 bases, leaving 18 bases between them. The CDR3 extends over 15 amino acids. The V gene's germline CDR1 is PRHDT and CDR2 FYEKMQ (reference sequence). Here the CDR3 reads CASSLGGPPGTEAFF. Here the CDR3 DNA reads TGTGCCAGCAGCCTGGGGGGACCCCCGGGGACTGAAGCTTTCTTT.

The V call is TRBV6-5, the J call TRBJ2-7; D might be TRBD2 (6 bases). There are 12 residues in the CDR3. Germline V gives CDR1 MNHEY, CDR2 SVGAGI. Trimming pared 5 bases from V and 12 bases from J, leaving 17 bases between. CDR3 sequence reads: CASSLDGSAPYF. CDR3 bases: TGTGCCAGCAGTCTGGACGGGAGCGCCCCGTACTTC.

The chain links TRBV19 to TRBJ1-1; D is possibly TRBD1 (6 bases). CDR1 LNHDA and CDR2 SQIVND come from the germline V gene (reference sequence). The CDR3 has 14 residues. V lost 1 base and J lost 3, with 9 bases in between. The CDR3 bases are TGTGCCAGTAGTATAGGGGCAGGGGACACTGAAGCTTTCTTT. Its translation: CASSIGAGDTEAFF.